The 29 T cell receptor beta chains below come from one sample, sequenced in a study of blood T cell repertoires in COVID-19. Clones were sequenced by immunoSEQ multiplex PCR, and TCRdb holds only the in-frame ones, with some missing. This table holds about 40,000 clones, more than 85% found once. The sequenced sample consisted of peripheral blood. Every receptor here comes from a man in his fifties or sixties in a cohort sampled during active COVID-19.

The chain couples TRBV7-9 to TRBJ2-4; TRBD1 matches at 8 bases. V was pared by 3 bases and J by 2 bases, with 3 bases of the junction left unmatched. The germline V gene encodes CDR1 SEHNR and CDR2 FQNEAQ (reference sequence). The CDR3 totals 15 residues. This CDR3 is CASSFTGGTKNIQYF. As DNA, the CDR3 is TGTGCCAGCAGCTTCACAGGGGGAACCAAAAACATTCAGTACTTC.

This sequence joins TRBV5-1 and TRBJ2-2, with TRBD1 identical over 7 bases. Germline values: CDR1 SGHRS, CDR2 YFSETQ. The ends lost 7 bases at V and 1 base at J; junction bases unmatched: 7. The CDR3 spans 15 residues. The CDR3 loop reads CASPQGTENTGELFF. The CDR3 bases are TGCGCCAGCCCCCAGGGGACAGAGAACACCGGGGAGCTGTTTTTT.

The chain couples TRBV2 to TRBJ2-7; 11 bases align to TRBD2. The length of the CDR3 is 15 residues. Trimming cost V 2 bases and J 6 bases; bases outside gene matches: 6. The germline V gene has CDR1 SNHLY and CDR2 FYNNEI. The DNA for the CDR3 is TGTGCCAGCAGTGAACGACCTAGCGGGGGGAGCGAGCAGTACGTC. Translating gives CASSERPSGGSEQYV.

CDR3 DNA: TGTGCCAGCAGCGTAGAGGGGCACGGGGAGCTGTTTTTT. Protein: CASSVEGHGELFF. The chain recombines TRBV9 with TRBJ2-2, with D possibly being TRBD1 (5 bases). The germline V gene encodes CDR1 SGDLS and CDR2 YYNGEE. Trimming pared 0 bases from V and 7 bases from J, leaving 7 bases between. This CDR3 contains 13 residues.

The V and J genes are TRBV12-3 or TRBV12-4 and TRBJ1-2; a possible D gene is TRBD1 (6 bases). The V gene lost 6 bases and the J gene lost 6 bases, with 14 bases spanning the gap. The CDR3 runs 13 residues. The CDR3 DNA is TGTGCCAGCAGCCCCAACAGGGCCAATGGCTACACCTTC. Translating gives CASSPNRANGYTF.

This clone has a handful of counts. V and J are TRBV10-2 and TRBJ1-5, with a tentative D call TRBD1 (6 bases). Germline-derived CDR1 and CDR2 are WSHSY and SAAADI. The CDR3 runs 14 residues. V dropped 5 bases and J dropped 4 bases, with 12 bases sitting between them. In DNA, the CDR3 is TGCGCCAGCAGTCAACAGGGAGTTAATCAGCCCCAGCATTTT. It codes for CASSQQGVNQPQHF.

This clone was observed once. This chain joins TRBV7-8 and TRBJ2-7; 11 bases align to TRBD2. Germline CDR1 SGHVS, CDR2 FQNEAQ. V trimming: 0 bases; J trimming: 7 bases; junction bases outside the gene matches: 2. The CDR3 contains 14 residues. The CDR3 spells CASSLAGLAVEQYF. CDR3 coding DNA: TGTGCCAGCAGCTTAGCGGGACTAGCGGTTGAGCAGTACTTC.

The chain joins TRBV25-1 to TRBJ2-7; 7 bases match TRBD1. CDR1 and CDR2 (germline): MGHDK, SYGVNS. Trimming cost V 8 bases and J 2 bases; bases outside gene matches: 3. This CDR3 spans 12 amino acids. CDR3 coding DNA: TGTGCCAGCGCTACAGGGGCCTACGAGCAGTACTTC. This sequence encodes CASATGAYEQYF.

V and J are TRBV15 and TRBJ1-1; the D gene is possibly TRBD1 (5 bases). The length of the CDR3 is 14 residues. Trimming removed 0 bases from V and 5 bases from J, with 10 bases in between. Germline V CDR1 and CDR2: LNHNV, YYDKDF (reference sequence). The CDR3 protein is CATSRDRGWTEAFF. CDR3 nucleotides: TGTGCCACCAGCAGAGATCGGGGGTGGACTGAAGCTTTCTTT. The complete variable domain, with remaining parts taken from reference TRBV15 and TRBJ1-1, reads DAMVIQNPRYQVTQFGKPVTLSCSQTLNHNVMYWYQQKSSQAPKLLFHYYDKDFNNEADTPDNFQSRRPNTSFCFLDIRSPGLGDTAMYLCATSRDRGWTEAFFGQGTRLTVV.

The chain joins TRBV18 to TRBJ2-7; 10 bases align to TRBD1. From germline, CDR1 is KGHSH and CDR2 LQKENI. The CDR3 totals 14 residues. V lost 3 bases and J lost 3; bases outside the gene matches: 2. The CDR3 nucleotides are TGTGCCAGCTCACCCGGGACAGGGGACTACGAGCAGTACGTC. Encoded protein: CASSPGTGDYEQYV.

This clone has only one observation. The chain combines TRBV4-3 with TRBJ2-1; TRBD2 is a possible D gene (7 bases). V dropped 1 base and J dropped 5 bases, with 21 bases sitting between them. The germline CDR1 and CDR2 sequences are LGHNA and YSLEER. This CDR3 has 18 amino acids. This CDR3 is CASSQAAGTPNHDNEQFF. In DNA, the CDR3 is TGCGCCAGCAGCCAAGCAGCGGGGACACCCAATCATGACAATGAGCAGTTCTTC.

The J gene is TRBJ2-7, the V gene TRBV27, with TRBD2 as a possible D gene (5 bases). In germline, CDR1 is MNHEY, CDR2 SMNVEV (reference sequence). The length of the CDR3 is 15 residues. Trimming removed 3 bases at V and 1 base at J, with 13 bases between. CDR3 DNA sequence: TGTGCCAGCAGTTTTCGGACTCAGGCGTCCTACGAGCAGTACTTC. It codes for CASSFRTQASYEQYF.

The V gene is TRBV9, the J gene TRBJ2-3; D remains ambiguous. This CDR3 is built from 15 residues. Trimming cost V 5 bases and J 2 bases, with 15 bases left between them. Germline CDR1 reads SGDLS; CDR2 reads YYNGEE. The CDR3 is CASSAGSSFTDTQYF. The CDR3 DNA sequence: TGTGCCAGCAGTGCAGGTTCTTCCTTCACAGATACGCAGTATTTT.

The V and J genes are TRBV11-2 and TRBJ1-5; TRBD1 is a possible D gene (5 bases). Germline CDR1 is SGHAT and CDR2 is FQNNGV. The CDR3 is made up of 13 amino acids. Trimming cost V 1 base and J 11 bases, with 12 bases left between them. The CDR3 sequence is CASSLGPGRAQHF. For the CDR3, the DNA is TGTGCCAGCAGCTTAGGGCCGGGCAGGGCCCAGCATTTT. The entire variable domain, with the rest obtained from reference TRBV11-2 and TRBJ1-5, is as follows: EAGVAQSPRYKIIEKRQSVAFWCNPISGHATLYWYQQILGQGPKLLIQFQNNGVVDDSQLPKDRFSAERLKGVDSTLKIQPAKLEDSAVYLCASSLGPGRAQHFGDGTRLSIL.

Regarding this clone: The junction departs from germline at one end; a sequencing error may be responsible. The V and J genes are TRBV7-7 and TRBJ2-3; 9 bases match TRBD1. Per germline, CDR1 SSHAT and CDR2 FNYEAQ (reference sequence). This CDR3 has 16 residues. CDR3 sequence reads: CASSLSMDRGTDTQYF. The DNA for the CDR3 is TGTGCTAGCAGCTTATCCATGGACAGGGGTACAGATACGCAGTATTTT.

The rearrangement joins TRBV28 to TRBJ2-7, with D tentatively TRBD2 (5 bases). This CDR3 is 15 amino acids long. V was pared by 4 bases and J by 2 bases, with 15 bases between. The V gene's germline CDR1 is MDHEN and CDR2 SYDVKM. The CDR3 sequence: CASSWTPGSPYEQYF. The CDR3 DNA sequence: TGTGCCAGCAGTTGGACCCCGGGATCCCCCTACGAGCAGTACTTC.

The chain joins TRBV3-1 (or the pseudogene TRBV3-2) to TRBJ1-4; D is unresolved. CDR1 LGHDT and CDR2 YNNKEL come from the germline V gene (reference sequence). The CDR3 has 15 amino acids. V lost 1 base and J 8 bases, leaving 14 bases between the germline ends. This CDR3 is CASSQVRGASEKLFF. CDR3 DNA: TGTGCCAGCAGCCAAGTCCGCGGAGCATCGGAAAAACTGTTTTTT.

This clone was seen only once. The J gene is TRBJ2-5, the V gene TRBV6-2 or TRBV6-3; D unclear. Germline V lookup: CDR1 MNHEY, CDR2 SVGEGT. V was trimmed by 3 bases and J by 4 bases, leaving 15 bases between them. The CDR3 consists of 15 residues. This CDR3 is CASSYVRSVGETQYF. For the CDR3, the DNA is TGTGCCAGCAGTTATGTCCGATCCGTCGGAGAGACCCAGTACTTC.

The chain couples TRBV6-5 to TRBJ2-7; 9 bases are shared with TRBD1. Germline V lookup: CDR1 MNHEY, CDR2 SVGAGI. The J segment lost 3 bases and the V segment lost 8 bases, leaving 8 bases of the junction unmatched. The CDR3 is 14 residues long. The CDR3: CASRWDREFYEQYF. The CDR3 coding sequence is TGTGCCAGCCGGTGGGACAGGGAATTCTACGAGCAGTACTTC.

The chain has TRBV4-1 and TRBJ2-1; 7 bases are a match to TRBD1. This CDR3 contains 15 residues. Germline V CDR1 and CDR2: MGHRA, YSYEKL. J was trimmed by 6 bases and V by 3 bases; bases with no gene match: 8. The CDR3: CASSQTTGPLNEQFF. In DNA, the CDR3 is TGCGCCAGCAGCCAGACGACAGGGCCCCTCAATGAGCAGTTCTTC.

This clone was observed a few times. V is TRBV21-1 and J is TRBJ2-1; TRBD2 was called by the table and not checked on the DNA. TRBV21-1 is noted as a pseudogene. The CDR3 has 13 amino acids. The CDR3 sequence is CASTIAGDNEQFF. CDR3 in DNA: TGTGCCAGCACAATAGCCGGGGACAATGAGCAGTTCTTC.

The CDR3: CASSSSTGPGSYEQYV. CDR3 coding DNA: TGTGCCAGCAGCTCCTCGACTGGCCCCGGCTCCTACGAGCAGTACGTC. The V call is TRBV7-9, the J call TRBJ2-7, with D unresolved. Germline values: CDR1 SEHNR, CDR2 FQNEAQ (reference sequence). The CDR3 has 16 amino acids. V was clipped by 4 bases and J by 0 bases, with 16 bases between them.

The chain joins TRBV4-1 to TRBJ1-5; 7 bases agree with TRBD1. Germline V gene sequence: CDR1 MGHRA, CDR2 YSYEKL. Unmatched junction bases numbered 9, after V lost 4 bases and J lost 3 bases. There are 16 residues in the CDR3. The CDR3 reads CASSPSHRGTNQPQHF. CDR3 nucleotide sequence: TGCGCCAGCAGCCCTTCTCACAGGGGAACCAATCAGCCCCAGCATTTT.

In DNA, the CDR3 is TGTGCCAGCTCCGTCGGACAAAACAATCAGCCCCAGCATTTT. Residues: CASSVGQNNQPQHF. This rearrangement joins TRBV18 to TRBJ1-5; maybe TRBD1 (5 bases). Between the trimmed V and J ends, which lost 6 bases and 3 bases, there was a span of 12 bases. CDR3 size: 14 residues. Looked up from germline, CDR1 is KGHSH and CDR2 is LQKENI.

The chain links TRBV27 to TRBJ2-1; 8 nucleotides line up with TRBD2. Germline CDR1 is MNHEY and CDR2 is SMNVEV (reference sequence). V trimming: 8 bases; J trimming: 7 bases; junction bases outside the gene matches: 7. The CDR3 is 13 residues long. CDR3 DNA: TGTGCCAGCCTCGGGGGGGGATTGAATGAGCAGTTCTTC. Its translation: CASLGGGLNEQFF.

The chain couples TRBV9 to TRBJ2-7; 7 bases fit TRBD1. Germline V lookup: CDR1 SGDLS, CDR2 YYNGEE. Trimming at V came to 4 bases and at J to 2 bases, leaving 6 bases not matched to a gene. The CDR3 length is 14 residues. Written as DNA, the CDR3 is TGTGCCAGCAGCCAAGGACAGGTCCCCTACGAGCAGTACTTC. Translation gives CASSQGQVPYEQYF.

The CDR3 DNA reads as TGTGCCAGCAGTTTGACGGGGACAACTAACTATGGCTACACCTTC. Residues: CASSLTGTTNYGYTF. The rearrangement links TRBV27 to TRBJ1-2; the D gene is possibly TRBD1 (6 bases). Trimming left V 3 bases short and J 0 bases short, with 11 bases between. The CDR3 covers 15 residues. The V gene's germline CDR1 is MNHEY and CDR2 SMNVEV (reference sequence).

The CDR3 nucleotides are TGTGCCAGCAGCAAAAGGTGGCAGGCCATTACCCCTACGAGGCAGTACGTC. It codes for CASSKRWQAITPTRQYV. The V gene is TRBV21-1, the J gene TRBJ2-7; TRBD1, the table's D call, lacks a check against the DNA. TRBV21-1 is assigned pseudogene status. The CDR3 extends over 17 amino acids.

V is TRBV4-1 and J is TRBJ2-3, with D possibly matching TRBD1 (5 bases). This CDR3 has 16 amino acids. CDR1 and CDR2 from the germline V gene are MGHRA and YSYEKL. Trimming cost V 3 bases and J 1 base, with 14 bases left between them. The CDR3 nucleotides read TGCGCCAGCAGCCATCTAGGGGCTTCCCGCACAGATACGCAGTATTTT. Translating gives CASSHLGASRTDTQYF.